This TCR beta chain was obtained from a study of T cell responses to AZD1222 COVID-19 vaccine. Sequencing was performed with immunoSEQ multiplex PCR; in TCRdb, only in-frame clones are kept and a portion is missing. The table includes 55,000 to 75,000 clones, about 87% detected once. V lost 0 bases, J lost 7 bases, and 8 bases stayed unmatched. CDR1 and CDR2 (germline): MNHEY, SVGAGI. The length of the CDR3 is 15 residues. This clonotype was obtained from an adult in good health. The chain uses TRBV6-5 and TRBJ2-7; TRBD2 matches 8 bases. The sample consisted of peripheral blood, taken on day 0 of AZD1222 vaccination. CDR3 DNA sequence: TGTGCCAGCAGTTACTCGGCGGGGGGCACTAAGGAGCAGTACTTC. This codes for CASSYSAGGTKEQYF.